The 22 T cell receptor beta chains in this list originate from one sample, sequenced in a study of shared T cell receptors in the human thymus. Clones were read by immunoSEQ multiplex PCR, and TCRdb kept only the in-frame ones, dropping some. The data hold 500,000 to 550,000 clones, with approximately 78% observed a single time. These same records also appear under a second study, on human thymus T cells.

The material sequenced was thymocytes. All receptors come from a boy younger than two with a congenital heart defect.

This clone was recorded a few times. This rearrangement joins TRBV7-2 to TRBJ1-1; unclear D gene. Trimming stripped 5 bases from V and 1 base from J, with 14 bases between. Germline-derived CDR1 and CDR2 are SGHTA and FQGNSA. CDR3 length: 15 residues. This CDR3 reads CASSPPRGRNTEAFF. The CDR3 DNA reads as TGTGCCAGCAGCCCGCCGCGGGGTAGGAACACTGAAGCTTTCTTT.

This clone was observed a single time. The genes are TRBV7-3 and TRBJ2-3, with 10 bases identical to TRBD2. Germline CDR1 and CDR2: SGHTA and FQGTGA. V lost 5 bases to trimming and J lost 4 bases; unmatched junction nucleotides: 6. CDR3 length equals 15 residues. CDR3 nucleotides: TGTGCCAGCAGCCGGACTAGCGGTGTTCCAGATACGCAGTATTTT. It translates to CASSRTSGVPDTQYF.

The rearrangement uses TRBV30 and TRBJ2-1; 13 bases align to TRBD2. The CDR3 has 18 amino acids. J was trimmed by 6 bases and V by 0 bases; bases with no gene match: 11. The germline V gene encodes CDR1 GTSNPN and CDR2 SVGIG (reference sequence). DNA of the CDR3: TGTGCCTGGAGTGTACTTAGGACTAGCGGGAGACTGTCCAATGAGCAGTTCTTC. As protein: CAWSVLRTSGRLSNEQFF.

This chain uses TRBV14 with TRBJ2-2; TRBD2 matches 7 bases. Germline assignment: CDR1 SGHDN and CDR2 FVKESK. The CDR3 spans 19 residues. Losses at the gene ends were 3 bases for V and 1 base for J; bases not matched to a gene: 14. The CDR3 here is CASSHGVYRVAGNTGELFF. The CDR3 coding sequence is TGTGCCAGCAGCCACGGGGTGTATCGGGTAGCGGGGAACACCGGGGAGCTGTTTTTT.

V and J are TRBV4-1 and TRBJ2-2, with 8 bases lining up with TRBD1. Germline V gives CDR1 MGHRA, CDR2 YSYEKL. The CDR3 is 17 amino acids. Trimming cost V 0 bases and J 4 bases; bases outside gene matches: 7. The CDR3 nucleotides are TGCGCCAGCAGCCAAGATCGCAGGGGGCGCGGCACCGGGGAGCTGTTTTTT. The encoded protein is CASSQDRRGRGTGELFF.

J is TRBJ1-4 and V is TRBV30, with 9 bases matching TRBD1. Germline trimming cut 0 bases from V and 5 bases from J; bases unmatched to any gene: 4. The CDR3 sequence is 15 residues long. CDR1 and CDR2 (germline): GTSNPN, SVGIG (reference sequence). The CDR3 is CAWSVRGTGNEKLFF. In DNA, the CDR3 is TGTGCCTGGAGTGTAAGGGGGACAGGGAATGAAAAACTGTTTTTT.

This clone was detected only a few times. The gene calls are TRBV5-4 and TRBJ2-1; D uncertain. CDR1 and CDR2 (germline): SGHNT, YYREEE (reference sequence). The CDR3 runs 13 residues. Trimming removed 0 bases from V and 4 bases from J, with 5 bases in between. CDR3 sequence: CASSLGTYNEQFF. The CDR3 nucleotides are TGTGCCAGCAGCTTGGGAACTTACAATGAGCAGTTCTTC.

Only one count was recorded for this clone. The V gene is TRBV7-9, the J gene TRBJ1-1, with D possibly TRBD1 on 6 matching bases. The V end was cut by 5 bases, the J end by 0 bases, with 10 bases between. The CDR3 runs to 14 residues. CDR1 is SEHNR, CDR2 FQNEAQ, per germline (reference sequence). The CDR3 coding sequence is TGTGCCAGCAGCCAGGACAGCTTGAACACTGAAGCTTTCTTT. Translation gives CASSQDSLNTEAFF.

The CDR3 DNA reads TGTGCCAGCACCCGCGGCGCGGATACGCAGTATTTT. As protein: CASTRGADTQYF. The rearrangement uses TRBV7-9 and TRBJ2-3; D call uncertain. Trimming took off 7 bases at V and 6 bases at J, with 11 bases between the two ends. The CDR3 covers 12 residues. CDR1 is SEHNR, CDR2 FQNEAQ, per germline (reference sequence).

This chain links TRBV28 with TRBJ2-3, with 8 bases matching TRBD1. The ends lost 6 bases at V and 2 bases at J; junction bases unmatched: 7. This CDR3 spans 15 amino acids. The germline gives CDR1 MDHEN, CDR2 SYDVKM. Written as DNA, the CDR3 is TGTGCCAGCAGAGCCGGGACAGGAGTCACAGATACGCAGTATTTT. It yields the protein CASRAGTGVTDTQYF.

This sequence joins TRBV5-6 and TRBJ2-7, with D tentatively TRBD2 (6 bases). The CDR3 consists of 14 residues. CDR1 and CDR2 from the germline V gene are SGHDT and YYEEEE. The germline V and J ends were trimmed by 4 bases and 2 bases, with 13 bases remaining between them. Written as DNA, the CDR3 is TGTGCCAGCAGCCAGGGACTCGGGGCCTACGAGCAGTACTTC. It specifies CASSQGLGAYEQYF.

The chain couples TRBV27 to TRBJ2-4; the D gene is possibly TRBD1 (5 bases). The CDR3 is 14 residues long. V was shortened by 2 bases and J by 0 bases, with 5 bases between the two germline ends. The germline CDR1 and CDR2 sequences are MNHEY and SMNVEV (reference sequence). The CDR3 coding sequence is TGTGCCAGCAGTTTACAGGGAGCCAAAAACATTCAGTACTTC. This translates into CASSLQGAKNIQYF.

The J gene is TRBJ2-1, the V gene TRBV5-6; 12 positions match TRBD2. Germline V gene sequence: CDR1 SGHDT, CDR2 YYEEEE. The length of the CDR3 is 16 residues. V lost 4 bases and J lost 9; bases outside the gene matches: 11. For the CDR3, the DNA is TGTGCCAGCAGCCTATACCGACTAGCGGGAGAGTGTGAGCAGTTCTTC. Amino acid sequence: CASSLYRLAGECEQFF.

The chain is built from TRBV7-9 and TRBJ2-5, with D perhaps TRBD2 (5 bases). CDR1 and CDR2 (germline): SEHNR, FQNEAQ (reference sequence). The CDR3 length is 14 residues. V was trimmed by 5 bases and J by 2 bases, leaving 12 bases between them. The CDR3 protein is CASSNRAVQETQYF. The CDR3, as DNA: TGTGCCAGCAGCAACCGAGCGGTTCAAGAGACCCAGTACTTC.

This clone appeared once. This chain joins TRBV7-9 and TRBJ1-2; TRBD1 might be the D (5 bases). CDR1 is SEHNR, CDR2 FQNEAQ, per germline (reference sequence). CDR3 length: 16 amino acids. V lost 3 bases and J 3 bases, leaving 17 bases between the germline ends. The CDR3 bases are TGTGCCAGCAGCTTTCCCCCCGGGGGAGGGTACTATGGCTACACCTTC. Amino acid sequence: CASSFPPGGGYYGYTF.

The genes are TRBV27 and TRBJ2-7; 9 bases align to TRBD2. The CDR3 consists of 17 residues. V gave up 7 bases and J gave up 5 bases; unmatched junction bases: 18. CDR1 MNHEY and CDR2 SMNVEV come from the germline V gene (reference sequence). DNA for the CDR3: TGTGCCAGCAAGAAAGGCGGGAGGGCCTCTTACCCCAACGAGCAGTACTTC. Protein product: CASKKGGRASYPNEQYF.

This sequence joins TRBV7-9 and TRBJ1-1; weak D call: TRBD1 (5 bases). V was trimmed by 5 bases and J by 1 base, leaving 11 bases between them. Germline CDR1 is SEHNR and CDR2 is FQNEAQ (reference sequence). CDR3 size: 14 residues. CDR3 sequence reads: CASSPRVANTEAFF. The DNA for the CDR3 is TGTGCCAGCAGCCCCAGGGTAGCGAACACTGAAGCTTTCTTT.

V and J are TRBV20-1 and TRBJ2-1; possible D gene TRBD2, 6 bases. CDR3 length: 11 amino acids. The germline V gene has CDR1 DFQATT and CDR2 SNEGSKA (reference sequence). Trimming took 7 bases from V and 7 from J, leaving 11 bases between them. The CDR3 sequence is CSGRGSNEQFF. CDR3 nucleotide sequence: TGCAGTGGGCGGGGATCGAATGAGCAGTTCTTC.

The V and J genes are TRBV7-2 and TRBJ2-7; tentative D call: TRBD2 (5 bases). The CDR3 covers 14 residues. V lost 1 base and J 4 bases, leaving 11 bases between the germline ends. Germline lookup yields CDR1 SGHTA and CDR2 FQGNSA. CDR3 loop: CASSLGEKHYEQYF. The CDR3 bases are TGTGCCAGCAGCTTAGGGGAGAAACATTACGAGCAGTACTTC.

The chain combines TRBV14 with TRBJ2-2; the match to TRBD2 covers 8 bases. Losses at the gene ends were 8 bases for V and 1 base for J; bases not matched to a gene: 9. The CDR3 consists of 16 residues. Germline assignment: CDR1 SGHDN and CDR2 FVKESK. The DNA of the CDR3 is TGTGCCAGCCGAACGGGGGGGCCGATGAACACCGGGGAGCTGTTTTTT. Protein product: CASRTGGPMNTGELFF.

This rearrangement joins TRBV9 to TRBJ2-1; 11 bases agree with TRBD2. V dropped 4 bases and J dropped 9; count of bases not matched to a gene: 9. The CDR3 runs 15 residues. Per the germline V gene, CDR1 is SGDLS and CDR2 is YYNGEE. The DNA for the CDR3 is TGTGCCAGCAGCCCTATAGCGGGAGGGGGCGGTGAGCAGTTCTTC. It specifies CASSPIAGGGGEQFF.

The V call is TRBV11-3, the J call TRBJ1-1; possibly TRBD1 for D (6 bases). Germline CDR1 SGHNT, CDR2 YENEEA. The V and J ends lost 4 bases and 1 base respectively, with 19 bases between them. This CDR3 is built from 17 residues. DNA of the CDR3: TGTGCCAGCAGCTGGGGGCCGAAGGGTGGATGGAACACTGAAGCTTTCTTT. This sequence encodes CASSWGPKGGWNTEAFF. The whole variable domain, filled in from reference TRBV11-3 and TRBJ1-1, reads EAGVVQSPRYKIIEKKQPVAFWCNPISGHNTLYWYLQNLGQGPELLIRYENEEAVDDSQLPKDRFSAERLKGVDSTLKIQPAELGDSAVYLCASSWGPKGGWNTEAFFGQGTRLTVV.